This T cell receptor (beta chain) appears in the sequencing data of a study of prognosis after radiotherapy for stage I lung cancer. Germline assignment: CDR1 MNHEY and CDR2 SVGEGT. Trimming removed 7 bases at V and 7 bases at J, with 23 bases between. The CDR3 runs 16 residues. Amplification of TCR beta CDR3 from genomic DNA used two-round multiplex PCR. The first round of PCR was done with primers that matched each TRBV and TRBJ gene. TCRdb reprocessed the multiplex PCR reads via MiXCR and lists one record per CDR3 protein. The sample lists roughly 38,000 distinct CDR3 sequences; around 22% were seen once. This clonotype was detected many times.

The V call is TRBV6-2 or TRBV6-3, the J call TRBJ2-1; a possible D gene is TRBD1 (5 bases). The sequencing used PBMCs, collected before or after stereotactic body radiation therapy (not recorded which). This receptor was obtained from a donor aged 50 or older with non-small cell lung cancer. The DNA of the CDR3 is TGTGCCAGCAATAAAATCGGTCAGGGAAAGCAAAATGAGCAGTTCTTC. Its protein product is CASNKIGQGKQNEQFF.